This entry concerns a single TCR beta chain. In the authors' methods: Quantification of nucleated cells was approximated via reference gene primer amplification. Measured with immunoSEQ multiplex PCR; TCRdb has only the in-frame clones, and not every one. The V and J calls and the clone size are those of that table, but D and trimming were determined from the DNA. The sample carries 55,000 to 65,000 clones, about 90% recorded once. The data belong to a study of blood T cell repertoires in COVID-19. The wider study: Sources were T cells, B-cell-depleted T cells, or PBMCs; the material itself was cDNA or gDNA.

The length of the CDR3 is 16 residues. V shed 0 bases and J shed 0 bases, with 9 bases lying between them. From germline, CDR1 is MNHEY and CDR2 SMNVEV (reference sequence). The chain recombines TRBV27 with TRBJ1-5; D is possibly TRBD1 (5 bases). The sequence came from a man aged 55-75 years with acute or convalescent COVID-19. Source material: peripheral blood. For the CDR3, the DNA is TGTGCCAGCAGTTTATCGGGACTATATAGCAATCAGCCCCAGCATTTT. It specifies CASSLSGLYSNQPQHF.